The 21 T cell receptor beta chains below come from one sample, sequenced in a study of glioma-infiltrating T cells. Using RNA template, CDR3s of TCR alpha and beta were amplified with iRepertoire arm-PCR. TCRdb recomputed calls from the multiplex PCR reads with MiXCR, one row per CDR3 protein. The sample shows roughly 100,000 distinct CDR3 sequences, roughly 30% of them seen only once. The specimen sequenced was glioma tissue, nonneoplastic brain tissue, or PBMCs (not recorded which). The receptor set was obtained from a human donor with low-grade glioma or glioblastoma, undergoing nonglioma brain surgery, or in good health (not recorded which).

This clonotype was observed at least ten times. V usage is TRBV7-2 and J usage is TRBJ1-1; D gene unclear. CDR3 size: 13 residues. The germline V and J ends were trimmed by 5 bases and 3 bases, with 10 bases remaining between them. Germline V CDR1 and CDR2: SGHTA, FQGNSA. CDR3 amino acids: CASSPWTHTEAFF. As DNA, the CDR3 is TGTGCCAGCAGCCCCTGGACCCACACTGAAGCTTTCTTT.

This clonotype was counted between two and nine times. The chain combines TRBV7-9 with TRBJ2-3; D tentatively reads TRBD1 or TRBD2 (6 bases each). The CDR3 sequence is 13 residues long. With 3 bases removed from V and 6 bases from J, the gap between germline ends came to 10 bases. Germline CDR1 reads SEHNR; CDR2 reads FQNEAQ (reference sequence). The CDR3 nucleotides are TGTGCCAGCAGCTTCACAGGGAGGGATACGCAGTATTTT. Its protein product is CASSFTGRDTQYF.

This clonotype was observed at least ten times. V and J are TRBV7-2 and TRBJ1-5; unclear D gene. This CDR3 is 14 amino acids long. The ends were cut back, 1 base at V and 3 bases at J, with 7 bases in the middle. Per germline, CDR1 SGHTA and CDR2 FQGNSA. CDR3 nucleotides: TGTGCCAGCAGCTTAGACGGAAACAATCAGCCCCAGCATTTT. Its protein is CASSLDGNNQPQHF.

CDR3 amino acids: CASSLQATNEKLFF. CDR3 DNA sequence: TGTGCCAGCAGCTTGCAAGCAACTAATGAAAAACTGTTTTTT. The J gene is TRBJ1-4, the V gene TRBV5-4, with D unclear. Germline CDR1 reads SGHNT; CDR2 reads YYREEE (reference sequence). The CDR3 loop spans 14 amino acids. V was pared by 1 base and J by 0 bases, with 4 bases between. Together with reference TRBV5-4 and TRBJ1-4, the CDR3 gives the full variable domain: ETGVTQSPTHLIKTRGQQVTLRCSSQSGHNTVSWYQQALGQGPQFIFQYYREEENGRGNFPPRFSGLQFPNYSSELNVNALELDDSALYLCASSLQATNEKLFFGSGTQLSVL.

V usage is TRBV9 and J usage is TRBJ1-1; D possibly corresponds to TRBD1 (5 bases). Per germline, CDR1 SGDLS and CDR2 YYNGEE. The CDR3 spans 18 residues. The V end was cut by 3 bases, the J end by 4 bases, with 25 bases between. In nucleotides, the CDR3 is TGTGCCAGCAGCGCTAGGGTCGGGTTTGGGACCTCAGGCACTGAAGCTTTCTTT. Protein: CASSARVGFGTSGTEAFF.

This clonotype was counted at least ten times. The genes are TRBV4-1 and TRBJ1-3; D may be TRBD1 (5 bases). CDR1 is MGHRA, CDR2 YSYEKL, per germline. The length of the CDR3 is 17 residues. V lost 2 bases and J 2 bases, leaving 16 bases between the germline ends. CDR3 nucleotide sequence: TGCGCCAGCAGCCAAAAATCCTCCGGGACCGCTGGAAACACCATATATTTT. Protein sequence: CASSQKSSGTAGNTIYF.

This rearrangement joins TRBV12-5 to TRBJ2-2; 7 positions match TRBD2. Trimming at V came to 6 bases and at J to 7 bases, leaving 8 bases not matched to a gene. CDR3 size: 14 residues. Germline CDR1 and CDR2: LGHNT and FRNRAP. The CDR3 DNA is TGTGCTAGTGGACGAGGACTAGATGGCGGGGAGCTGTTTTTT. Translating gives CASGRGLDGGELFF.

This clonotype came up a few times. The V and J genes are TRBV3-1 and TRBJ2-5, with 12 bases that match TRBD2. V lost 0 bases, J lost 5 bases, and 7 bases stayed unmatched. Germline loops: CDR1 LGHDT, CDR2 YNNKEL (reference sequence). This CDR3 contains 17 residues. CDR3 sequence (DNA): TGTGCCAGCAGCCAAGATATCCTAGCGGGGGGGCTGGAGACCCAGTACTTC. It is translated as CASSQDILAGGLETQYF.

This clonotype was detected many times. The chain combines TRBV6-1 with TRBJ2-1; D perhaps matches TRBD2 (6 bases). Germline-derived CDR1 and CDR2 are MNHNS and SASEGT. The CDR3 contains 16 residues. Trimming took off 5 bases at V and 7 bases at J, with 21 bases between the two ends. The CDR3: CASSSILASPGNEQFF. CDR3 sequence (DNA): TGTGCCAGCAGTTCTATACTAGCCTCCCCGGGGAATGAGCAGTTCTTC.

V gene TRBV12-3 or TRBV12-4 combines with J gene TRBJ2-3; 9 bases agree with TRBD1. With V trimmed by 5 bases and J by 1 base, 4 bases remained unmatched. The CDR3 has 15 residues. The CDR3 is CASSRTGARTDTQYF. In nucleotides, the CDR3 is TGTGCCAGCAGTAGGACAGGGGCTCGCACAGATACGCAGTATTTT.

In its sample, this clonotype was seen once. This clone may be a read error of a much larger clone one base away. V is TRBV28 and J is TRBJ1-5; the match to TRBD1 covers 10 bases. The CDR3 loop spans 17 amino acids. Germline V gives CDR1 MDHEN, CDR2 SYDVKM. The CDR3 spells CDSSLVGQGLPNQPQHF. CDR3 sequence (DNA): TGTGACAGCAGTTTAGTGGGACAGGGGTTACCCAATCAGCCCCAGCATTTT.

Turning to this clonotype: A much larger clone differs from this one at a single base, so this may be a read error. The genes are TRBV4-1 and TRBJ2-1; D unclear. Germline CDR1 reads MGHRA; CDR2 reads YSYEKL. The ends were cut back, 1 base at V and 7 bases at J, with 5 bases in the middle. The CDR3 loop spans 12 amino acids. The CDR3 loop is CASSQGRNEQFF. CDR3 coding DNA: TGCGCCAGCAGCCAAGGGCGGAATGAGCAGTTCTTC.

This clonotype was observed a handful of times. The V gene is TRBV20-1, the J gene TRBJ1-5; tentatively, D is TRBD1 (5 bases). CDR3 length equals 14 residues. Between the trimmed V and J ends, which lost 5 bases and 0 bases, there was a span of 11 bases. Germline CDR1 DFQATT, CDR2 SNEGSKA (reference sequence). The CDR3 is CSALTGPSNQPQHF. CDR3 DNA: TGCAGTGCTCTCACAGGTCCTAGCAATCAGCCCCAGCATTTT.

This clonotype was observed at least ten times. V and J are TRBV6-1 and TRBJ2-1; 8 bases line up with TRBD2. The germline V gene has CDR1 MNHNS and CDR2 SASEGT. This CDR3 comprises 15 residues. V was pared by 5 bases and J by 7 bases, with 10 bases of the junction left unmatched. The CDR3 spells CASSRPGLGFNEQFF. The CDR3 DNA reads TGTGCCAGCAGTCGTCCGGGACTAGGATTTAATGAGCAGTTCTTC.

This clonotype was counted between two and nine times. The V and J genes are TRBV11-2 and TRBJ1-3, with unresolved D. The CDR3 has 19 amino acids. Germline V gene data show CDR1 as SGHAT and CDR2 as FQNNGV. The germline V and J ends were trimmed by 0 bases and 0 bases, with 18 bases remaining between them. The CDR3 region has the DNA TGTGCCAGCAGCTTAGATCGTCAAAGGGCGCTTACCTCTGGAAACACCATATATTTT. Translated: CASSLDRQRALTSGNTIYF.

The V call is TRBV7-8, the J call TRBJ2-1, with D possibly being TRBD2 (5 bases). The germline gives CDR1 SGHVS, CDR2 FQNEAQ. Trimming removed 5 bases from V and 2 bases from J, with 16 bases in between. This CDR3 is built from 16 residues. In nucleotides, the CDR3 is TGTGCCAGCAGCGAGGGTCAGTCAAGGGCCTACAATGAGCAGTTCTTC. This translates into CASSEGQSRAYNEQFF. The complete variable domain, with remaining parts taken from reference TRBV7-8 and TRBJ2-1, reads GAGVSQSPRYKVAKRGQDVALRCDPISGHVSLFWYQQALGQGPEFLTYFQNEAQLDKSGLPSDRFFAERPEGSVSTLKIQRTQQEDSAVYLCASSEGQSRAYNEQFFGPGTRLTVL.

The CDR3 DNA reads as TGTGCCAGCAGCGTCGGACCTAATGAGCAGTTCTTC. It codes for CASSVGPNEQFF. The chain is built from TRBV5-4 and TRBJ2-1; D is undetermined. This CDR3 is 12 amino acids long. CDR1 is SGHNT, CDR2 YYREEE, per germline (reference sequence). V was cut by 4 bases and J by 7 bases, with 9 bases left in between.

J is TRBJ1-3 and V is TRBV10-2; maybe TRBD1 (6 bases). CDR1 and CDR2 from the germline V gene are WSHSY and SAAADI. With 8 bases removed from V and 4 bases from J, the gap between germline ends came to 15 bases. The CDR3 extends over 14 amino acids. In nucleotides, the CDR3 is TGCGCCAGCGGCACGGGGGCAGAAGGAAACACCATATATTTT. This translates into CASGTGAEGNTIYF.

For this clonotype: This may stem from a read error, because a much larger clone lies one nucleotide away. The J gene is TRBJ2-6, the V gene TRBV20-1; possible D gene TRBD1, 5 bases. Looked up from germline, CDR1 is DFQATT and CDR2 is SNEGSKA (reference sequence). This CDR3 has 14 amino acids. CDR3 in DNA: TGCAGTGCTAGAGAGACCTCTGGGGCCAACGTCCTGATTTTC. The encoded protein is CSARETSGANVLIF.

This clonotype has a single count. A much more abundant neighbour one base away suggests this may be a read error. The chain recombines TRBV6-2 or TRBV6-3 with TRBJ1-2; no clear D. The germline V and J ends were trimmed by 4 bases and 3 bases, with 3 bases remaining between them. The CDR3 length is 11 residues. Germline V gives CDR1 MNHEY, CDR2 SVGEGT. This CDR3 reads CASSCDYGYTF. The CDR3 nucleotides read TGTGCCAGCAGTTGCGACTATGGCTACACCTTC.

Many counts were recorded for this clonotype. The rearrangement uses TRBV27 and TRBJ1-3; D not resolved. CDR3 length: 14 residues. The V gene's germline CDR1 is MNHEY and CDR2 SMNVEV (reference sequence). Deletions cut 3 bases from V and 0 bases from J, with 6 bases between. CDR3 region: CASSLSFSGNTIYF. The CDR3 DNA follows: TGTGCCAGCAGTTTGAGTTTCTCTGGAAACACCATATATTTT.